This T cell receptor (beta chain) was obtained from a study of post-analysis software for immune sequencing data. Study conclusions and caveats: Several TRBV segments were more frequent in patients than controls; TRBV5-6, TRBV5-1 and TRBV20-1 belonged to this group. Samples from a shared batch, those prepared together, strongly co-clustered by F measure.

Trimming removed 6 bases from V and 2 bases from J, with 14 bases in between. The CDR3 length is 14 residues. Germline loops: CDR1 WSHSY, CDR2 SAAADI. Comments on this clonotype: The antigen is unknown.

Tagging with unique molecular identifiers was a feature of the TCR beta cDNA libraries. T cells numbering roughly 0.85 to 10 million gave rise to roughly 0.5 million cDNA molecules. TCRdb fed the PCR reads into MiXCR, producing one record per CDR3 protein. The profile shows roughly 620,000 distinct CDR3 sequences, 44% of them singletons. The specimen sequenced was blood. V gene TRBV10-2 combines with J gene TRBJ2-7; weak D call: TRBD1 (6 bases). The receptor was derived from a girl aged 10-17 years with multiple sclerosis. The DNA of the CDR3 is TGCGCCAGCAGGGACAGCCGTGTTACCTACGAGCAGTACTTC. Encoded protein: CASRDSRVTYEQYF.